This record concerns one T cell receptor beta chain sequence. The read terminates 3 residues before the CDR3 end, so the remaining end is supplied by the germline J gene. The same CDR3 also results from other DNA sequences found in this sample. Only in-frame clones appear in the TCRdb table, and some are missing; sequencing was by immunoSEQ multiplex PCR. The sample data list some 40,000 clones. The data stem from a study of T cells in women clearing cervical HPV infection. For the study at large: Control women cleared a single incident HPV16 infection within 12 months.

Trimming shortened V by 0 bases and J by 1 base, and 11 bases separated the two germline ends. In germline, CDR1 is SGHRS, CDR2 YFSETQ. The CDR3 covers 16 residues. All participants had a single incident cervical HPV16 infection, and prevalent HPV16 infections were excluded. This TCR was recovered from a woman between 18 and 75 years old with a cervical HPV16 infection that either progressed to CIN3+ or cleared (not recorded which). V gene TRBV5-1 combines with J gene TRBJ1-3; D is possibly TRBD1 (5 bases). Sequenced input: blood buffy coat. CDR3 DNA (partial): TGCGCCAGCAGCTTGGCCGGGGGAGTATCTGGAAACACC. It translates to CASSLAGGVSGNT. The whole CDR3 sequence is CASSLAGGVSGNTIYF.